This T cell receptor (beta chain) was observed in a study of blood T cell repertoires in COVID-19. Study as a whole: Sites in the United States, Italy and Spain provided acute and convalescent COVID-19 samples. Nucleic acid was either cDNA or gDNA, and it came from T cells, B-cell-depleted T cells, or PBMCs.

Authors' analysis steps: Estimation of nucleated cell counts relied on the amplification of reference gene primers. TCRdb keeps only in-frame clones here, not all; method: immunoSEQ multiplex PCR. That table supplies the V and J calls and clone size; D and trimming were determined from the DNA. The repertoire includes 69,000 or so clones, about four fifths of them detected once, and about a tenth sits in the top ten. Germline V gives CDR1 SGHAT, CDR2 FQNNGV. This CDR3 has 15 residues. Trimming at V came to 3 bases and at J to 5 bases, leaving 6 bases not matched to a gene. The rearrangement links TRBV11-2 to TRBJ2-3; TRBD2 agrees at 9 bases. This receptor was obtained from an elderly woman with acute or convalescent COVID-19. Sequenced input: peripheral blood. The CDR3 DNA reads as TGTGCCAGCAGCTTGGTATCTAGCGGGGAAGATACGCAGTATTTT. Amino acids: CASSLVSSGEDTQYF. The variable domain in full, with the rest retrieved from reference TRBV11-2 and TRBJ2-3, is EAGVAQSPRYKIIEKRQSVAFWCNPISGHATLYWYQQILGQGPKLLIQFQNNGVVDDSQLPKDRFSAERLKGVDSTLKIQPAKLEDSAVYLCASSLVSSGEDTQYFGPGTRLTVL.